This TCR beta chain is drawn from a study of early T cells in non-severe SARS-CoV-2 infection. Points from the study as a whole: VDJdb matching, biased toward anti-spike CD8 responses, missed private and CD4 specificities.

Molecules of cDNA were individually given unique molecular identifiers that were attached to them. TCRdb fed the 5' RACE reads into MiXCR, producing one record per CDR3 protein. The sample has roughly 61,000 distinct CDR3 sequences; roughly a tenth are singletons. This clonotype was picked up many times. The target antigen is unknown. CDR3 length: 15 amino acids. Trimming stripped 5 bases from V and 2 bases from J, with 15 bases between. CDR1 and CDR2 from the germline V gene are SGHAT and FQNNGV. The receptor was derived from an adult who was a healthcare worker with PCR-confirmed SARS-CoV-2 infection or an uninfected control (not recorded which). This chain links TRBV11-2 with TRBJ1-2, with D perhaps matching TRBD1 (5 bases). The sample was whole blood. CDR3 loop: CASSPGTSINYGYTF. The CDR3 DNA reads TGTGCCAGCAGCCCTGGGACCTCAATCAACTATGGCTACACCTTC. Looking up the rest from reference TRBV11-2 and TRBJ1-2 gives the full variable domain: EAGVAQSPRYKIIEKRQSVAFWCNPISGHATLYWYQQILGQGPKLLIQFQNNGVVDDSQLPKDRFSAERLKGVDSTLKIQPAKLEDSAVYLCASSPGTSINYGYTFGSGTRLTVV.